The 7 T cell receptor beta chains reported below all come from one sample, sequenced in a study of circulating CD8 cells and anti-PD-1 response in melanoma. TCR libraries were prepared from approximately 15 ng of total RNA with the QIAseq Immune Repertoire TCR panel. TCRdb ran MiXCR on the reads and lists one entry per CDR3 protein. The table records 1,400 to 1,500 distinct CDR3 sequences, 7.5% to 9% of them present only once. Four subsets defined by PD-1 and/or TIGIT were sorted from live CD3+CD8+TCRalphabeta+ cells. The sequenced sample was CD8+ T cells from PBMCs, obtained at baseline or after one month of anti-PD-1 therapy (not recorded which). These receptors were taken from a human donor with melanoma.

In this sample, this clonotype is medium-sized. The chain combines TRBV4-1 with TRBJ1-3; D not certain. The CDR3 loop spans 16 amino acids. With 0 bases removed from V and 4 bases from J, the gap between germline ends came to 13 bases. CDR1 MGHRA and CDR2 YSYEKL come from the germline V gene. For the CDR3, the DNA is TGCGCCAGCAGCCAAGACAAAAGGCGTGGAGGAAACACCATATATTTT. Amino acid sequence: CASSQDKRRGGNTIYF.

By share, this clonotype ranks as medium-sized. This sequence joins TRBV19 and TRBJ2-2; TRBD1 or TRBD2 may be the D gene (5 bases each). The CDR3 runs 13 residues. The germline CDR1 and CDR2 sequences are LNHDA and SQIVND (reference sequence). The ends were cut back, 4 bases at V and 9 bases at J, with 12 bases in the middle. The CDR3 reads CASSNWGNRELFF. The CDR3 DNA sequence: TGTGCCAGTAGTAATTGGGGGAATAGGGAGCTGTTTTTT.

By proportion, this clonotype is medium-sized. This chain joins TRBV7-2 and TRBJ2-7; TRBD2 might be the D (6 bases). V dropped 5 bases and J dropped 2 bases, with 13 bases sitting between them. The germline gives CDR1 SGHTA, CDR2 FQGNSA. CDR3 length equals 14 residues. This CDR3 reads CASSLGTGPYEQYF. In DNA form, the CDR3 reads TGTGCCAGCAGCCTGGGGACTGGTCCCTACGAGCAGTACTTC.

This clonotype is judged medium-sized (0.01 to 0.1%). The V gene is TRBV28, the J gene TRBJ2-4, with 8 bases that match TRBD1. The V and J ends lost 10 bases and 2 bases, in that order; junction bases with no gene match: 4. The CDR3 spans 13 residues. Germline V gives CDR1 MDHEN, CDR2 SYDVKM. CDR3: CATRDRTKNIQYF. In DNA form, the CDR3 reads TGTGCCACCCGGGACAGGACCAAAAACATTCAGTACTTC.

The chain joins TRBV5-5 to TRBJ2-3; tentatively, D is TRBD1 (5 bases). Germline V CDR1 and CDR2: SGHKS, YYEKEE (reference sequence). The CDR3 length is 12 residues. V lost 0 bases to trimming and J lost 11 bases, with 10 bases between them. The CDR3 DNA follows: TGTGCCAGCAGCTTGGCCAGCAGGGAGCAGTATTTT. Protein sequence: CASSLASREQYF. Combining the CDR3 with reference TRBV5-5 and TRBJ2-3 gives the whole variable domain DAGVTQSPTHLIKTRGQQVTLRCSPISGHKSVSWYQQVLGQGPQFIFQYYEKEERGRGNFPDRFSARQFPNYSSELNVNALLLGDSALYLCASSLASREQYFGPGTRLTVL.

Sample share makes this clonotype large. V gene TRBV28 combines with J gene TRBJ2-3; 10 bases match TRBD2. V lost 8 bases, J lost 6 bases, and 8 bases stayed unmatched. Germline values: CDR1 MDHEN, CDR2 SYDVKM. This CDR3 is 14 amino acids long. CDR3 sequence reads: CASARAGGPDTQYF. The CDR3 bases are TGTGCCAGCGCCCGAGCGGGGGGGCCGGATACGCAGTATTTT.

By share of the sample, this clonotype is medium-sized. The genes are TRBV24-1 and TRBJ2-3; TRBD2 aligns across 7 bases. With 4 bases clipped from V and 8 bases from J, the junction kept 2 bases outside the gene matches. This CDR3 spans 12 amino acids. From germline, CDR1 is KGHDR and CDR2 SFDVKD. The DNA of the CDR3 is TGTGCCACCAGTGACGGGGGGACTACGCAGTATTTT. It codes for CATSDGGTTQYF.